Each of the 14 T cell receptor beta chains below was sequenced from the same sample in a study of blood T cell repertoires in COVID-19 (TCRdb year 2020). Library prep was done by the immunoSEQ multiplex PCR assay. TCRdb stores this immuneACCESS table with in-frame sequences only. Part of the clones is absent; in the studies checked, under half of the shortfall reflects unresolved V genes, and no reason is known for the rest. This sample lists roughly 330,000 clones; about 87% were detected once. The ten largest clones take up about 5.2% of the sample. The sequenced material came from PBMCs or T cells enriched from blood (not recorded which). Source of these receptors: a woman in her 30s who had recovered from COVID-19.

The V call is TRBV2, the J call TRBJ1-4; the match to TRBD1 covers 7 bases. The germline V gene encodes CDR1 SNHLY and CDR2 FYNNEI. After removal of 4 bases from V and 3 bases from J, the junction contained 8 bases not matched to a gene. The CDR3 is made up of 16 amino acids. The chain's CDR3 is CASSGRGTGSNEKLFF. As DNA, the CDR3 is TGTGCCAGCAGTGGCAGGGGGACGGGTTCTAATGAAAAACTGTTTTTT.

This chain links TRBV7-2 with TRBJ2-5, with no clear D. CDR1 is SGHTA and CDR2 is FQGNSA in the germline V gene. V gave up 5 bases and J gave up 8 bases, with 12 bases separating them. The CDR3 extends over 12 amino acids. CDR3 region: CASSIGSITQYF. The CDR3 bases are TGTGCCAGCAGCATCGGGTCAATAACCCAGTACTTC.

The chain has TRBV24-1 and TRBJ2-7, with 9 bases identical to TRBD2. After removal of 12 bases from V and 2 bases from J, the junction contained 13 bases not matched to a gene. Germline V gene sequence: CDR1 KGHDR, CDR2 SFDVKD. The CDR3 is made up of 15 amino acids. CDR3 residues: CAQSRGGDYAYEQYF. In nucleotides, the CDR3 is TGTGCCCAATCGCGCGGGGGGGATTACGCCTACGAGCAGTACTTC.

The chain employs TRBV5-1 and TRBJ2-2; D might be TRBD1 (7 bases). CDR3 length equals 13 residues. Trimming stripped 4 bases from V and 9 bases from J, with 13 bases between. Germline V gene sequence: CDR1 SGHRS, CDR2 YFSETQ. The CDR3 loop is CASSNQGGRELFF. The CDR3 DNA is TGCGCCAGCAGCAATCAGGGGGGAAGGGAGCTGTTTTTT.

The J gene is TRBJ2-1, the V gene TRBV15, with D maybe TRBD1 (6 bases). V was trimmed by 5 bases and J by 7 bases, leaving 18 bases between them. Germline CDR1 and CDR2: LNHNV and YYDKDF (reference sequence). CDR3 length: 15 residues. The CDR3 spells CATSSRGQGRNEQFF. The CDR3 DNA reads as TGTGCCACCAGCTCCAGAGGGCAGGGGCGAAATGAGCAGTTCTTC.

The V gene is TRBV19, the J gene TRBJ1-5; no firm D call. The CDR3 has 15 residues. V was clipped by 3 bases and J by 9 bases, with 18 bases between them. CDR1 is LNHDA and CDR2 is SQIVND in the germline V gene (reference sequence). CDR3 residues: CASSIPRASGWPQHF. DNA for the CDR3: TGTGCCAGTAGTATCCCAAGAGCGTCCGGTTGGCCCCAGCATTTT.

The chain carries TRBV19 and TRBJ2-2; D uncertain. Germline V gene sequence: CDR1 LNHDA, CDR2 SQIVND (reference sequence). V lost 6 bases and J lost 2, with 16 bases in between. The CDR3 has 16 amino acids. The CDR3 loop is CASSALLAVNTGELFF. In DNA, the CDR3 is TGTGCCAGTAGCGCCCTATTAGCAGTTAACACCGGGGAGCTGTTTTTT.

This chain joins TRBV11-2 and TRBJ2-7; 14 bases match TRBD2. The CDR3 is 16 residues long. V shed 5 bases, J shed 7 bases, and the junction held 10 bases outside the gene matches. The germline V gene has CDR1 SGHAT and CDR2 FQNNGV. The CDR3 sequence is CASSHTGTSGGGEQYF. The CDR3 DNA follows: TGTGCCAGCAGCCATACTGGGACTAGCGGGGGCGGGGAGCAGTACTTC.

The sample holds a few counts of this clone. This chain connects TRBV4-3 to TRBJ1-4, with D possibly being TRBD1 (6 bases). The CDR3 has 15 amino acids. The germline CDR1 and CDR2 sequences are LGHNA and YSLEER. Between the trimmed V and J ends, which lost 4 bases and 8 bases, there was a span of 17 bases. The CDR3 reads CASSRALDSREKLFF. The CDR3 region has the DNA TGCGCCAGCAGCCGTGCCCTGGACAGCCGGGAAAAACTGTTTTTT.

This clone has a handful of counts. The V gene is TRBV5-6, the J gene TRBJ1-1; D unresolved. The CDR3 loop spans 15 amino acids. Germline CDR1 SGHDT, CDR2 YYEEEE. Trimming left V 2 bases short and J 5 bases short, with 16 bases between. CDR3 coding DNA: TGTGCCAGCAGCTTCGGTCCGATATCCTGGACTGAAGCTTTCTTT. As protein: CASSFGPISWTEAFF.

The V call is TRBV7-9, the J call TRBJ2-5; perhaps TRBD1 as D (7 bases). Per germline, CDR1 SEHNR and CDR2 FQNEAQ (reference sequence). The CDR3 consists of 16 residues. Between the trimmed V and J ends, which lost 0 bases and 4 bases, there was a span of 15 bases. The CDR3 loop reads CASSLAQAGGGETQYF. The CDR3 region has the DNA TGTGCCAGCAGCTTAGCGCAGGCAGGGGGAGGAGAGACCCAGTACTTC.

The genes are TRBV6-4 and TRBJ1-2; D is unclear. Trimming removed 9 bases from V and 7 bases from J, with 18 bases in between. The CDR3 spans 13 residues. Germline-derived CDR1 and CDR2 are MRHNA and SNTAGT. The DNA for the CDR3 is TGTGCCAGTTGCGTGGAGGCGGGAGTTGGCTACACCTTC. The encoded protein is CASCVEAGVGYTF.

This clone was found once. The rearrangement links TRBV28 to TRBJ1-1; 7 positions agree with TRBD1. CDR1 MDHEN and CDR2 SYDVKM come from the germline V gene. The trim removed 8 bases at V and 4 bases at J, leaving 10 bases unmatched. This CDR3 spans 14 amino acids. CDR3 amino acids: CASQGVFRGTEAFF. The CDR3 DNA reads TGTGCCAGCCAGGGGGTCTTTAGGGGCACTGAAGCTTTCTTT.

This chain joins TRBV3-1 (or the pseudogene TRBV3-2) and TRBJ2-1, with TRBD2 as a possible D gene (5 bases). Looked up from germline, CDR1 is LGHDT and CDR2 is YNNKEL (reference sequence). The CDR3 length is 14 residues. The V gene lost 8 bases and the J gene lost 4 bases, with 15 bases spanning the gap. CDR3 DNA: TGTGCCAGCGCGCGACAACGGGGATACAATGAGCAGTTCTTC. Translating gives CASARQRGYNEQFF.